A selection of T cell receptor beta chains follows, all from one sample in a study of cytomegalovirus exposure and HLA in healthy donors. Only in-frame clones appear in the TCRdb table, and some are missing; sequencing was by immunoSEQ multiplex PCR. The sample has approximately 100,000 clones, over 60% seen once. Sequencing was done on a sample of PBMCs. Every receptor here comes from a female donor in good health and CMV-seronegative. Both conserved end residues are part of each CDR3. The order of the fields is clone size, J gene, V gene, D gene, CDR3 protein, CDR3 DNA. D genes are given only for firm matches. Clone size is not always given. Where it is, it says once, few, many or a class for expanded clones.

clone size: .
J gene: TRBJ1-4
V gene: TRBV30
D gene: TRBD1
CDR3 protein: CAWSAGAGTGEKLFF
CDR3 DNA: TGTGCCTGGAGTGCGGGAGCCGGGACAGGGGAAAAACTGTTTTTT

clone size: .
J gene: TRBJ2-7
V gene: TRBV29-1
D gene: .
CDR3 protein: CSGTTHGYEQYF
CDR3 DNA: TGCAGCGGGACAACTCACGGCTACGAGCAGTACTTC

clone size: .
J gene: TRBJ2-5
V gene: TRBV5-6
D gene: .
CDR3 protein: CASSGAGETQYF
CDR3 DNA: TGTGCCAGCAGCGGGGCGGGGGAGACCCAGTACTTC

clone size: .
J gene: TRBJ2-3
V gene: TRBV6-1
D gene: TRBD2
CDR3 protein: CATQGGVTDTQYF
CDR3 DNA: TGTGCCACCCAGGGAGGGGTCACAGATACGCAGTATTTT

clone size: .
J gene: TRBJ2-5
V gene: TRBV30
D gene: .
CDR3 protein: CAWALGRQKETQYF
CDR3 DNA: TGTGCCTGGGCCCTGGGGCGGCAAAAAGAGACCCAGTACTTC

clone size: .
J gene: TRBJ2-1
V gene: TRBV6-1
D gene: TRBD1
CDR3 protein: CASSGGWGQGVPGEQFF
CDR3 DNA: TGTGCCAGCAGTGGAGGCTGGGGACAGGGGGTGCCAGGTGAGCAGTTCTTC

clone size: .
J gene: TRBJ1-2
V gene: TRBV2
D gene: TRBD1
CDR3 protein: CASSETGDYGYTF
CDR3 DNA: TGTGCCAGCAGCGAAACAGGGGACTATGGCTACACCTTC

clone size: .
J gene: TRBJ2-2
V gene: TRBV7-2
D gene: .
CDR3 protein: CASSPLRVGELFF
CDR3 DNA: TGTGCCAGCTCTCCTCTTCGGGTCGGGGAGCTGTTTTTT

clone size: .
J gene: TRBJ1-2
V gene: TRBV27
D gene: .
CDR3 protein: CASSPEGGRFDGYTF
CDR3 DNA: TGTGCCAGCAGTCCCGAGGGCGGGAGGTTTGATGGCTACACCTTC

clone size: .
J gene: TRBJ2-3
V gene: TRBV7-9
D gene: .
CDR3 protein: CASSLGPTDTTDTQYF
CDR3 DNA: TGTGCCAGCAGCTTAGGTCCGACAGATACGACAGATACGCAGTATTTT

clone size: once
J gene: TRBJ2-2
V gene: TRBV18
D gene: .
CDR3 protein: CASSRNSPGTNTGELFF
CDR3 DNA: TGTGCCAGCTCACGTAATTCCCCGGGAACGAACACCGGGGAGCTGTTTTTT

clone size: .
J gene: TRBJ2-3
V gene: TRBV5-1
D gene: .
CDR3 protein: CASSQATSRTDTQYF
CDR3 DNA: TGCGCCAGCAGCCAGGCTACGTCCCGCACAGATACGCAGTATTTT

clone size: .
J gene: TRBJ2-2
V gene: TRBV5-6
D gene: TRBD1
CDR3 protein: CASSPRTGGAGELFF
CDR3 DNA: TGTGCCAGCAGCCCCAGGACAGGGGGGGCCGGGGAGCTGTTTTTT

clone size: few
J gene: TRBJ1-1
V gene: TRBV4-1
D gene: TRBD1
CDR3 protein: CASSPLQGLNTEAFF
CDR3 DNA: TGCGCCAGCAGCCCATTACAGGGGCTGAACACTGAAGCTTTCTTT

clone size: .
J gene: TRBJ2-1
V gene: TRBV5-1
D gene: .
CDR3 protein: CACGAVNSYNEQFF
CDR3 DNA: TGCGCCTGCGGGGCGGTTAATTCCTACAATGAGCAGTTCTTC

clone size: .
J gene: TRBJ2-3
V gene: TRBV7-6
D gene: .
CDR3 protein: CASSLRSSVAETDTQYF
CDR3 DNA: TGTGCCAGCAGCTTAAGGTCGTCAGTAGCGGAGACAGATACGCAGTATTTT

clone size: once
J gene: TRBJ2-7
V gene: TRBV7-2
D gene: TRBD2
CDR3 protein: CASSSRGGSYAQYF
CDR3 DNA: TGTGCCAGCAGCTCCCGGGGGGGTTCCTACGCGCAGTACTTC

clone size: .
J gene: TRBJ1-1
V gene: TRBV5-1
D gene: .
CDR3 protein: CASNAQGLNTEAFF
CDR3 DNA: TGCGCCAGCAATGCTCAGGGGCTGAACACTGAAGCTTTCTTT

clone size: few
J gene: TRBJ1-1
V gene: TRBV7-9
D gene: .
CDR3 protein: CASSLYSGNTEAFF
CDR3 DNA: TGTGCCAGCAGCTTATATTCCGGGAACACTGAAGCTTTCTTT

clone size: .
J gene: TRBJ1-2
V gene: TRBV29-1
D gene: .
CDR3 protein: CSVEDRFLDGYTF
CDR3 DNA: TGCAGCGTTGAAGATCGGTTTTTGGATGGCTACACCTTC

clone size: .
J gene: TRBJ1-5
V gene: TRBV27
D gene: .
CDR3 protein: CASSLTGQDNQPQHF
CDR3 DNA: TGTGCCAGCAGTTTAACAGGACAAGACAATCAGCCCCAGCATTTT

clone size: .
J gene: TRBJ2-1
V gene: TRBV9
D gene: TRBD2
CDR3 protein: CASSIGLAGPPYNEQFF
CDR3 DNA: TGTGCCAGCAGCATAGGACTAGCGGGACCTCCCTACAATGAGCAGTTCTTC

clone size: .
J gene: TRBJ1-1
V gene: TRBV19
D gene: .
CDR3 protein: CASLTRVGTEAFF
CDR3 DNA: TGTGCCAGTCTCACCAGGGTAGGAACTGAAGCTTTCTTT

clone size: .
J gene: TRBJ2-7
V gene: TRBV6-5
D gene: .
CDR3 protein: CASRNLGGGAYEQYF
CDR3 DNA: TGTGCCAGCAGAAACTTAGGGGGGGGCGCCTACGAGCAGTACTTC

clone size: .
J gene: TRBJ1-2
V gene: TRBV27
D gene: TRBD1
CDR3 protein: CASSRTGFFMGYTF
CDR3 DNA: TGTGCCAGCAGTAGGACAGGGTTTTTTATGGGCTACACCTTC

clone size: .
J gene: TRBJ2-3
V gene: TRBV6-5
D gene: TRBD1
CDR3 protein: CAIGTGGMDTQYF
CDR3 DNA: TGTGCCATCGGGACAGGGGGTATGGATACGCAGTATTTT

clone size: .
J gene: TRBJ2-2
V gene: TRBV4-1
D gene: .
CDR3 protein: CASSQVLNTGELFF
CDR3 DNA: TGCGCCAGCAGCCAAGTCTTGAACACCGGGGAGCTGTTTTTT

clone size: .
J gene: TRBJ1-1
V gene: TRBV7-8
D gene: TRBD1
CDR3 protein: CASSLARTGNTEAFF
CDR3 DNA: TGTGCCAGCAGCTTAGCCCGGACAGGGAACACTGAAGCTTTCTTT

clone size: .
J gene: TRBJ2-4
V gene: TRBV4-2
D gene: .
CDR3 protein: CASSQSGPGEAKNIQYF
CDR3 DNA: TGTGCCAGCAGCCAAAGTGGCCCGGGGGAAGCCAAAAACATTCAGTACTTC

clone size: .
J gene: TRBJ1-2
V gene: TRBV15
D gene: .
CDR3 protein: CATSSGWAFGYGYTF
CDR3 DNA: TGTGCCACCAGCAGTGGGTGGGCCTTTGGCTATGGCTACACCTTC

clone size: few
J gene: TRBJ1-4
V gene: TRBV7-9
D gene: .
CDR3 protein: CASSSPGATNEKLFF
CDR3 DNA: TGTGCCAGCAGCTCACCGGGGGCAACTAATGAAAAACTGTTTTTT

clone size: .
J gene: TRBJ2-2
V gene: TRBV2
D gene: .
CDR3 protein: CAMPQVNRPGELFF
CDR3 DNA: TGTGCCATGCCACAGGTTAATCGTCCCGGGGAGCTGTTTTTT

clone size: .
J gene: TRBJ2-5
V gene: TRBV4-1
D gene: .
CDR3 protein: CASSPPDMDQETQYF
CDR3 DNA: TGCGCCAGCAGCCCGCCTGACATGGACCAAGAGACCCAGTACTTC

clone size: .
J gene: TRBJ1-3
V gene: TRBV6-1
D gene: .
CDR3 protein: CASSDVGGLGNTIYF
CDR3 DNA: TGTGCCAGCAGTGATGTCGGGGGGCTTGGAAACACCATATATTTT

clone size: .
J gene: TRBJ2-1
V gene: TRBV7-9
D gene: .
CDR3 protein: CASSRDINNEQFF
CDR3 DNA: TGTGCCAGCAGCCGGGACATAAACAATGAGCAGTTCTTC

clone size: .
J gene: TRBJ2-5
V gene: TRBV29-1
D gene: TRBD2
CDR3 protein: CSVLAGGAETQYF
CDR3 DNA: TGCAGCGTTCTAGCGGGGGGGGCGGAGACCCAGTACTTC

clone size: .
J gene: TRBJ2-7
V gene: TRBV27
D gene: .
CDR3 protein: CASSSTVYHEQYF
CDR3 DNA: TGTGCCAGCAGTTCGACAGTATATCACGAGCAGTACTTC

clone size: .
J gene: TRBJ1-5
V gene: TRBV19
D gene: .
CDR3 protein: CASSWTAGTEFNRAQHF
CDR3 DNA: TGTGCCAGTAGTTGGACCGCGGGGACCGAGTTTAATCGGGCCCAGCATTTT

clone size: .
J gene: TRBJ2-7
V gene: TRBV7-2
D gene: TRBD2
CDR3 protein: CASSISGGGYEQYF
CDR3 DNA: TGTGCCAGCAGCATTAGCGGGGGGGGCTACGAGCAGTACTTC

clone size: .
J gene: TRBJ2-1
V gene: TRBV2
D gene: TRBD2
CDR3 protein: CASRKLTSGGPNEQFF
CDR3 DNA: TGTGCCAGCAGGAAATTAACTAGCGGGGGGCCCAATGAGCAGTTCTTC

clone size: .
J gene: TRBJ2-1
V gene: TRBV2
D gene: TRBD2
CDR3 protein: CASSDLAGGPSYNEQFF
CDR3 DNA: TGTGCCAGCAGTGACCTAGCGGGGGGGCCTTCCTACAATGAGCAGTTCTTC

clone size: .
J gene: TRBJ2-6
V gene: TRBV7-9
D gene: .
CDR3 protein: CASSLGVLYGANVLTF
CDR3 DNA: TGTGCCAGCAGCTTAGGGGTACTATACGGGGCCAACGTCCTGACTTTC

clone size: .
J gene: TRBJ1-2
V gene: TRBV21-1
D gene: .
CDR3 protein: CASSKELKGQGYGYTF
CDR3 DNA: TGTGCCAGCAGCAAAGAGTTGAAGGGACAGGGGTATGGCTACACCTTC

clone size: .
J gene: TRBJ1-3
V gene: TRBV6-6
D gene: .
CDR3 protein: CATQGFSGNTIYF
CDR3 DNA: TGTGCCACCCAGGGTTTCTCTGGAAACACCATATATTTT

clone size: .
J gene: TRBJ2-1
V gene: TRBV7-9
D gene: TRBD1
CDR3 protein: CSSSRTGNEQFF
CDR3 DNA: TGTTCCAGCAGCCGGACAGGGAATGAGCAGTTCTTC

clone size: once
J gene: TRBJ2-1
V gene: TRBV7-3
D gene: TRBD2
CDR3 protein: CASSPGASGGWDSYNEQFF
CDR3 DNA: TGTGCCAGCAGCCCCGGTGCTAGCGGGGGGTGGGACTCCTACAATGAGCAGTTCTTC

clone size: .
J gene: TRBJ1-5
V gene: TRBV9
D gene: TRBD1
CDR3 protein: CASSGGTGGQPQHF
CDR3 DNA: TGTGCCAGCAGTGGCGGGACAGGGGGTCAGCCCCAGCATTTT